The entry that follows covers one T cell receptor (beta chain) sequence. This entry belongs to a study of blood T cell repertoires in COVID-19. Germline CDR1 and CDR2: LNHDA and SQIVND (reference sequence). V lost 6 bases, J lost 0 bases, and 14 bases lay in between. The CDR3 consists of 15 residues. Sequencing used immunoSEQ multiplex PCR; TCRdb keeps in-frame clones, though not all of them. The repertoire holds 100,000 to 150,000 clones, with 92% as singletons. The receptor was isolated from a man aged 45-65 years with COVID-19, enrolled during active disease. The rearrangement uses TRBV19 and TRBJ1-2, with no clear D. The source material was peripheral blood. CDR3 sequence reads: CASSPTLRANYGYTF. DNA for the CDR3: TGTGCCAGTAGCCCTACCCTACGCGCTAACTATGGCTACACCTTC.